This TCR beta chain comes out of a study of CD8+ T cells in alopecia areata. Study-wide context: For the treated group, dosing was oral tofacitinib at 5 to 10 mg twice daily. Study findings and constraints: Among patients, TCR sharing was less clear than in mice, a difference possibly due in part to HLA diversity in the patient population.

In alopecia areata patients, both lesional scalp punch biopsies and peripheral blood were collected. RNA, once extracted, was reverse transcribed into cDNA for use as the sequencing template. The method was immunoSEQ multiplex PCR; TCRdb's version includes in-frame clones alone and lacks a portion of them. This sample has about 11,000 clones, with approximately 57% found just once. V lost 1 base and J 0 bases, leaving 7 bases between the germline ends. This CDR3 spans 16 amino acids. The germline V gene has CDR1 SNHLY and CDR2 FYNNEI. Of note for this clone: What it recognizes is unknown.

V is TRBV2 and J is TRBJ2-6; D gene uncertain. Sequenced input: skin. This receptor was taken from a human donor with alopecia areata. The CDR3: CASSEGRSSGANVLTF. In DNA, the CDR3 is TGTGCCAGCAGTGAAGGTCGTAGCTCTGGGGCCAACGTCCTGACTTTC.